This T cell receptor (beta chain) was observed in a study of breast tumors, draining lymph nodes, adjacent tissues. This clonotype was recorded many times. Antigen specificity is unknown. Study-wide results and limits: Tumor repertoires ranked between lymph nodes and nontumor tissue in diversity, with V and J gene preferences.

This CDR3 is 16 amino acids long. Trimming removed 1 base from V and 2 bases from J, with 13 bases in between. Per germline, CDR1 MGHDK and CDR2 SYGVNS. Samples came from axillary lymph nodes draining the breast cancer. TCRdb re-derived calls from the multiplex PCR reads in MiXCR, one entry per CDR3 protein. This table holds more than 80,000 distinct CDR3 sequences, under 40% found once. The material sequenced was axillary lymph node tissue. This TCR was sampled from a female donor with breast cancer. Some clones in this sample may be carry-over from other donors' samples. The chain has TRBV25-1 and TRBJ2-3; D is tentatively TRBD1 or TRBD2 (7 bases each). The CDR3 region is CASSEWGGGPTDTQYF. DNA for the CDR3: TGTGCCAGCAGTGAATGGGGAGGGGGCCCCACAGATACGCAGTATTTT.